What follows are 26 T cell receptor beta chains derived from one specimen sequenced in a study of T cell responses to AZD1222 COVID-19 vaccine (dated by TCRdb to the early 2020s). Library generation was performed with the immunoSEQ multiplex PCR assay. As stored in TCRdb, this immuneACCESS dataset retains in-frame rearrangements with V and J assigned. A fraction of the clones does not appear; measured against another copy, unresolved V genes explain less than half of the discrepancy, and the remainder lacks a known reason. The sample has 95,000 or so clones on record, 85% to 90% of them singletons. Together, the top ten hold roughly 4% of the sample. The sample's time point, from its label and the paper: baseline before first vaccination. This specimen consisted of peripheral blood, obtained on day 0 of AZD1222 vaccination. The receptors originated from an adult in good health.

The CDR3 DNA is TGCAGCGTTGGGTGGCCAGGGGGCTCAGATACGCAGTATTTT. Translation gives CSVGWPGGSDTQYF. The chain carries TRBV29-1 and TRBJ2-3; 8 nucleotides line up with TRBD1. Per germline, CDR1 SQVTM and CDR2 ANQGSEA. The CDR3 is made up of 14 amino acids. V was clipped by 4 bases and J by 4 bases; unmatched bases: 7.

The chain combines TRBV29-1 with TRBJ1-4; D not resolved. CDR1 SQVTM and CDR2 ANQGSEA come from the germline V gene. V was pared by 7 bases and J by 10 bases, with 10 bases between. The length of the CDR3 is 10 residues. In nucleotides, the CDR3 is TGCAGCGCCTCCGAGGGAAAACTGTTTTTT. It yields the protein CSASEGKLFF.

The rearrangement links TRBV7-8 to TRBJ1-1; TRBD1 might be the D (6 bases). Germline V gene sequence: CDR1 SGHVS, CDR2 FQNEAQ. The ends were cut back, 0 bases at V and 11 bases at J, with 16 bases in the middle. The length of the CDR3 is 14 residues. As DNA, the CDR3 is TGTGCCAGCAGCTTAGCGGTTCAGGGGTATAGGGCTTTCTTT. It translates to CASSLAVQGYRAFF.

This chain joins TRBV6-5 and TRBJ2-3; D gene unclear. CDR3 length: 12 residues. Germline V gene lookup returns CDR1 MNHEY and CDR2 SVGAGI. With 6 bases removed from V and 5 bases from J, the gap between germline ends came to 9 bases. The CDR3, as DNA: TGTGCCAGCAGGCCGGGTGGAGATACGCAGTATTTT. It translates to CASRPGGDTQYF.

This chain links TRBV6-5 with TRBJ1-1; D unresolved. V gave up 2 bases and J gave up 1 base, with 5 bases separating them. The CDR3 consists of 13 residues. Germline CDR1 reads MNHEY; CDR2 reads SVGAGI. CDR3 in DNA: TGTGCCAGCAGTTACCTGGCGAACACTGAAGCTTTCTTT. Amino acid sequence: CASSYLANTEAFF.

The rearrangement links TRBV6-5 to TRBJ1-2; D possibly corresponds to TRBD1 (6 bases). CDR3 length: 11 residues. Between the trimmed V and J ends, which lost 9 bases and 8 bases, there was a span of 13 bases. The germline V gene has CDR1 MNHEY and CDR2 SVGAGI. CDR3 nucleotide sequence: TGTGCCAGGAGGGAGGGGGGGGGCTACACCTTC. The encoded protein is CARREGGGYTF.

The V gene is TRBV11-2, the J gene TRBJ2-7, with D tentatively TRBD2 (5 bases). Germline V CDR1 and CDR2: SGHAT, FQNNGV. Trimming left V 5 bases short and J 5 bases short, with 16 bases between. The CDR3 length is 14 residues. For the CDR3, the DNA is TGTGCCAGCAGCCCACTAGGGTCCTTGAACGAGCAGTACTTC. It is translated as CASSPLGSLNEQYF.

The chain uses TRBV7-2 and TRBJ2-5, with D perhaps being TRBD1 or TRBD2 (5 bases each). This CDR3 comprises 15 residues. The ends were cut back, 5 bases at V and 2 bases at J, with 15 bases in the middle. The germline CDR1 and CDR2 sequences are SGHTA and FQGNSA. The CDR3 coding sequence is TGTGCCAGCAGCCGGAATCCGGGACGACAAGAGACCCAGTACTTC. Protein: CASSRNPGRQETQYF.

The CDR3 reads CASSHAGTGVSSGQHF. CDR3 DNA: TGTGCCAGCAGCCATGCCGGGACAGGGGTCTCCTCGGGGCAGCATTTT. The chain has TRBV3-1 (or the pseudogene TRBV3-2) and TRBJ1-5; 10 bases map to TRBD1. The CDR3 length is 16 residues. V shed 3 bases and J 13 bases; nucleotides not matched to a gene: 15. Germline values: CDR1 LGHDT, CDR2 YNNKEL (reference sequence).

The CDR3 region is CASSPSGGANRNEQFF. The CDR3 nucleotides are TGTGCCAGCAGCCCTAGCGGGGGGGCCAACAGGAATGAGCAGTTCTTC. The V and J genes are TRBV7-2 and TRBJ2-1, with TRBD2 matching over 12 bases. In germline, CDR1 is SGHTA, CDR2 FQGNSA. The CDR3 extends over 16 amino acids. The J segment lost 7 bases and the V segment lost 5 bases, leaving 9 bases of the junction unmatched.

DNA for the CDR3: TGTGCCAGCAGCTTAGCTCGCACAGATACGCAGTATTTT. This gives the protein CASSLARTDTQYF. This chain uses TRBV9 with TRBJ2-3; D uncertain. The V and J ends lost 4 bases and 1 base respectively, with 7 bases between them. CDR3 size: 13 residues. CDR1 is SGDLS and CDR2 is YYNGEE in the germline V gene. The full variable domain, with the rest looked up from reference TRBV9 and TRBJ2-3, is DSGVTQTPKHLITATGQRVTLRCSPRSGDLSVYWYQQSLDQGLQFLIQYYNGEERAKGNILERFSAQQFPDLHSELNLSSLELGDSALYFCASSLARTDTQYFGPGTRLTVL.

The chain recombines TRBV28 with TRBJ1-6; 10 bases agree with TRBD1. This CDR3 is 15 amino acids long. The ends lost 7 bases at V and 8 bases at J; junction bases unmatched: 8. Germline values: CDR1 MDHEN, CDR2 SYDVKM. The CDR3 DNA reads TGTGCCAGCAACCGGGACAGGGGCGCTGATTCACCCCTCCACTTT. Its protein is CASNRDRGADSPLHF.

The chain employs TRBV30 and TRBJ1-2; D unclear. The CDR3 loop spans 13 amino acids. Germline V gives CDR1 GTSNPN, CDR2 SVGIG (reference sequence). The V end lost 5 bases, the J end lost 8 bases, and 18 bases lay between the germline ends. The CDR3 DNA sequence: TGTGCCTGGTCCCCCTCGGACCGCAGGGGCTACACCTTC. Its translation: CAWSPSDRRGYTF.

The chain joins TRBV11-2 to TRBJ1-1, with TRBD1 matching 9 bases. V shed 5 bases, J shed 11 bases, and the junction held 6 bases outside the gene matches. Germline CDR1 reads SGHAT; CDR2 reads FQNNGV. This CDR3 is 12 amino acids long. CDR3 nucleotides: TGTGCCAGCAGCAGGGACAGGGTGGCGGCTTTCTTT. This gives the protein CASSRDRVAAFF.

V gene TRBV5-1 combines with J gene TRBJ1-1, with D perhaps matching TRBD1 (5 bases). The V end was cut by 2 bases, the J end by 5 bases, with 19 bases between. The CDR3 runs 16 residues. Germline CDR1 is SGHRS and CDR2 is YFSETQ. CDR3 region: CASSFQRDQGGTEAFF. The DNA of the CDR3 is TGCGCCAGCAGCTTTCAGCGGGATCAGGGAGGGACTGAAGCTTTCTTT. The full variable domain, in which reference TRBV5-1 and TRBJ1-1 provide the parts outside the CDR3, is KAGVTQTPRYLIKTRGQQVTLSCSPISGHRSVSWYQQTPGQGLQFLFEYFSETQRNKGNFPGRFSGRQFSNSRSEMNVSTLELGDSALYLCASSFQRDQGGTEAFFGQGTRLTVV.

The DNA for the CDR3 is TGTGCCAGTAGTATCGGCGGATCTAACTATGGCTACACCTTC. Translating it yields CASSIGGSNYGYTF. The chain couples TRBV19 to TRBJ1-2, with D unresolved. CDR1 LNHDA and CDR2 SQIVND come from the germline V gene (reference sequence). The CDR3 totals 14 residues. Deletions cut 3 bases from V and 0 bases from J, with 8 bases between.

The rearrangement links TRBV7-8 to TRBJ1-4; a weak D match, TRBD1 (6 bases). V was clipped by 2 bases and J by 1 base, with 11 bases between them. CDR3 size: 16 residues. CDR1 is SGHVS and CDR2 is FQNEAQ in the germline V gene. The CDR3 sequence: CASSLSVQGTNEKLFF. The CDR3 region has the DNA TGTGCCAGCAGCTTATCTGTACAGGGAACTAATGAAAAACTGTTTTTT.

J is TRBJ1-1 and V is TRBV15; D is possibly TRBD1 (5 bases). CDR1 is LNHNV, CDR2 YYDKDF, per germline (reference sequence). The CDR3 extends over 14 amino acids. The ends were cut back, 3 bases at V and 11 bases at J, with 19 bases in the middle. The CDR3 coding sequence is TGTGCCACCAGCAGTGCCGGGGGGTCACCCTGGGCTTTCTTT. Translated, it gives CATSSAGGSPWAFF.

The rearrangement joins TRBV3-1 (or the pseudogene TRBV3-2) to TRBJ2-7; D remains ambiguous. V was pared by 2 bases and J by 2 bases, with 7 bases between. Looked up from germline, CDR1 is LGHDT and CDR2 is YNNKEL (reference sequence). This CDR3 spans 13 amino acids. The CDR3: CASSQTAAYEQYF. The CDR3 nucleotides are TGTGCCAGCAGCCAAACTGCGGCCTACGAGCAGTACTTC.

The chain links TRBV19 to TRBJ1-1; D might be TRBD1 (6 bases). V lost 7 bases and J 3 bases, leaving 15 bases between the germline ends. CDR1 is LNHDA and CDR2 is SQIVND in the germline V gene (reference sequence). This CDR3 comprises 14 residues. CDR3 sequence: CASTKRGSDTEAFF. DNA for the CDR3: TGTGCCAGTACCAAAAGGGGGTCAGACACTGAAGCTTTCTTT.

The chain has TRBV29-1 and TRBJ2-5; D gene unclear. Germline CDR1 reads SQVTM; CDR2 reads ANQGSEA. The germline V and J ends were trimmed by 8 bases and 5 bases, with 18 bases remaining between them. The CDR3 runs to 13 residues. In DNA form, the CDR3 reads TGCAGCTTCCGAGGTGGCCGGTCGGAGACCCAGTACTTC. Translating gives CSFRGGRSETQYF. The full variable domain, in which reference TRBV29-1 and TRBJ2-5 provide the parts outside the CDR3, is SAVISQKPSRDICQRGTSLTIQCQVDSQVTMMFWYRQQPGQSLTLIATANQGSEATYESGFVIDKFPISRPNLTFSTLTVSNMSPEDSSIYLCSFRGGRSETQYFGPGTRLLVL.

This clone was detected once. This chain connects TRBV2 to TRBJ1-6; D perhaps matches TRBD1 (6 bases). Looked up from germline, CDR1 is SNHLY and CDR2 is FYNNEI. The CDR3 extends over 13 amino acids. V lost 8 bases and J 11 bases, leaving 16 bases between the germline ends. CDR3 residues: CASQEEGGPPLHF. The DNA for the CDR3 is TGTGCCAGCCAAGAGGAGGGGGGCCCACCCCTCCACTTT.

This chain connects TRBV6-6 to TRBJ2-7; 8 bases align to TRBD1. Germline values: CDR1 MNHNY, CDR2 SVGAGI (reference sequence). The CDR3 has 16 amino acids. Germline trimming cut 7 bases from V and 2 bases from J; bases unmatched to any gene: 13. The CDR3 here is CASTTTDRGRPYEQYF. Here the CDR3 DNA reads TGTGCCAGCACCACTACAGACAGGGGAAGGCCCTACGAGCAGTACTTC.

This chain connects TRBV6-5 to TRBJ1-2, with D uncertain. V was cut by 8 bases and J by 4 bases, with 17 bases left in between. The CDR3 is made up of 14 amino acids. In germline, CDR1 is MNHEY, CDR2 SVGAGI. CDR3 bases: TGTGCCAGCTCTGGGGTAACAGTCTCCTATGGCTACACCTTC. As protein: CASSGVTVSYGYTF.

This clone was found once. The chain couples TRBV18 to TRBJ1-2; the D is unclear. The CDR3 sequence is 15 residues long. Germline CDR1 is KGHSH and CDR2 is LQKENI. Trimming shortened V by 2 bases and J by 4 bases, and 14 bases separated the two germline ends. The CDR3 DNA reads as TGTGCCAGCTCACCAAAAACCGGGGTGGCCTATGGCTACACCTTC. It is translated as CASSPKTGVAYGYTF. The full variable domain, in which reference TRBV18 and TRBJ1-2 provide the parts outside the CDR3, is NAGVMQNPRHLVRRRGQEARLRCSPMKGHSHVYWYRQLPEEGLKFMVYLQKENIIDESGMPKERFSAEFPKEGPSILRIQQVVRGDSAAYFCASSPKTGVAYGYTFGSGTRLTVV.

V usage is TRBV19 and J usage is TRBJ1-4, with D tentatively TRBD1 (5 bases). Germline CDR1 reads LNHDA; CDR2 reads SQIVND (reference sequence). Trimming pared 7 bases from V and 5 bases from J, leaving 20 bases between. The CDR3 loop spans 16 amino acids. The CDR3 DNA follows: TGTGCCAGTAATAGTCCCAGCGGGCGGACAAATGAAAAACTGTTTTTT. Encoded protein: CASNSPSGRTNEKLFF.